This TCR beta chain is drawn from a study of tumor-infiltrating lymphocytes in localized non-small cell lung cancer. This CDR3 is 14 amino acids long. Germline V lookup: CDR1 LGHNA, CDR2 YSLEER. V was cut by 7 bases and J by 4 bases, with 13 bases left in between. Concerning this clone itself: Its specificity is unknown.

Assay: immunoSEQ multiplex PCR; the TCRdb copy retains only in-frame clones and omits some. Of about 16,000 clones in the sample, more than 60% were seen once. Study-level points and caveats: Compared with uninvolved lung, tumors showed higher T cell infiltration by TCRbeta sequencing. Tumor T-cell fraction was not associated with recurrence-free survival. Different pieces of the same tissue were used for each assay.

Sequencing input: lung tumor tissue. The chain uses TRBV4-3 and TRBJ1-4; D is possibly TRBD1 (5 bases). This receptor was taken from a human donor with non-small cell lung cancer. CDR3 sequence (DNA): TGCGCCAGCACCCCGACGGGGGGTAATGAAAAACTGTTTTTT. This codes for CASTPTGGNEKLFF.